One and the same sample provided the 2 T cell receptor beta chains below, sequenced in a study of vaccination and CD4 T cells after COVID-19. The antigens of these receptors remain unknown. The Oncomine TCR Beta short-read assay was what sequenced the DNA obtained from cultured CD4+ T cells. TCRdb re-derived calls from the PCR reads in MiXCR, one entry per CDR3 protein. The data contain 20,000 to 25,000 distinct CDR3 sequences, 32% of them seen just once; the ten biggest clones take up about 10%. Specified time point: late sampling 161 to 241 days after vaccination in a few convalescent patients. Treatment reported: approximately 9-day PBMC culture with coronavirus spike peptide pools or control peptides (ViraFEST assay). The sequencing used CD4+ T cells from blood, cultured in vitro, collected about 7 months after SARS-CoV-2 vaccination. These receptor sequences come from a human donor who had recovered from COVID-19.

This chain joins TRBV7-2 and TRBJ2-7; D gene unclear. The CDR3 runs 14 residues. V was cut by 2 bases and J by 0 bases, with 8 bases left in between. Germline lookup yields CDR1 SGHTA and CDR2 FQGNSA. This chain's CDR3 is CASSLLTHSYEQYF. CDR3 DNA: TGTGCCAGCAGCTTATTAACGCACTCCTACGAGCAGTACTTC. Combining the CDR3 with reference TRBV7-2 and TRBJ2-7 gives the whole variable domain GAGVSQSPSNKVTEKGKDVELRCDPISGHTALYWYRQSLGQGLEFLIYFQGNSAPDKSGLPSDRFSAERTGGSVSTLTIQRTQQEDSAVYLCASSLLTHSYEQYFGPGTRLTVT.

The CDR3 reads CAISELGGTGANVLTF. The CDR3 region has the DNA TGTGCCATCAGTGAGTTAGGAGGGACTGGGGCCAACGTCCTGACTTTC. The chain uses TRBV10-3 and TRBJ2-6; possible D gene TRBD2, 6 bases. CDR1 is ENHRY, CDR2 SYGVKD, per germline. V was trimmed by 1 base and J by 2 bases, leaving 9 bases between them. CDR3 length: 16 amino acids.